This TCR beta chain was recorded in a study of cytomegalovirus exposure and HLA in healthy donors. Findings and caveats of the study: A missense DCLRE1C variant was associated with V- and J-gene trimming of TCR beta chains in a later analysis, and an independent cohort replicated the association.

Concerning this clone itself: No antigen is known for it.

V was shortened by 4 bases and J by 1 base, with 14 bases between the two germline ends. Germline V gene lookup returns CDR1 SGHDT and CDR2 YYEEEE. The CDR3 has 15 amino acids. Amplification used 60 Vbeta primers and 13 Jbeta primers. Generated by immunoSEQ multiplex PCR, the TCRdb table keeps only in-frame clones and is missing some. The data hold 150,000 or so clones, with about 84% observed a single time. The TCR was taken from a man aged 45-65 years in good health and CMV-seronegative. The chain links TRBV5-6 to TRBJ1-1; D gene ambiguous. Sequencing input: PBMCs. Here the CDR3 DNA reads TGTGCCAGCAGCCAATTGCCGGTTAGGAACACTGAAGCTTTCTTT. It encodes CASSQLPVRNTEAFF.